This T cell receptor beta chain was identified during a study of blood T cell repertoires in COVID-19. The CDR3 consists of 14 residues. Germline V gives CDR1 MDHEN, CDR2 SYDVKM. Trimming left V 5 bases short and J 2 bases short, with 11 bases between. Assay used: immunoSEQ multiplex PCR; TCRdb lists only in-frame clones, some missing. This sample carries approximately 390,000 clones, 80% to 90% of them seen once, and the ten largest clones take approximately 2.5%. The source material was peripheral blood. The clonotype originates from a woman aged 55-69 years with COVID-19, enrolled during active disease. The J gene is TRBJ2-3, the V gene TRBV28; maybe TRBD2 (6 bases). CDR3 region: CASSPAGHTDTQYF. CDR3 coding DNA: TGTGCCAGCAGTCCCGCGGGGCACACAGATACGCAGTATTTT. The whole variable domain, filled in from reference TRBV28 and TRBJ2-3, reads DVKVTQSSRYLVKRTGEKVFLECVQDMDHENMFWYRQDPGLGLRLIYFSYDVKMKEKGDIPEGYSVSREKKERFSLILESASTNQTSMYLCASSPAGHTDTQYFGPGTRLTVL.